Shown below are 25 T cell receptor beta chains from a single sample sequenced in a study of OX40 agonist ivuxolimab in advanced cancers. Profiling relied on immunoSEQ multiplex PCR, and the TCRdb table lists in-frame clones only, not all of them. The data hold fewer than 120,000 clones, with roughly 90% observed a single time. Sequenced here: CD4+ or CD8+ T cells sorted from blood, sampled in a trial of the OX40 agonist ivuxolimab. The receptors were sampled from an adult with an advanced solid tumor such as melanoma, head and neck, liver or kidney cancer.

This chain links TRBV7-3 with TRBJ2-1; 13 bases are shared with TRBD2. Germline values: CDR1 SGHTA, CDR2 FQGTGA. Unmatched junction bases numbered 6, after V lost 5 bases and J lost 5 bases. There are 16 residues in the CDR3. Here the CDR3 DNA reads TGTGCCAGCAGCATCCGGACTAGCGGGAGTGACAATGAGCAGTTCTTC. This gives the protein CASSIRTSGSDNEQFF.

J is TRBJ2-3 and V is TRBV5-4; D remains unclear. Germline V gives CDR1 SGHNT, CDR2 YYREEE (reference sequence). Trimming removed 5 bases at V and 1 base at J, with 14 bases between. The CDR3 covers 15 residues. CDR3 region: CASRLGGKGTDTQYF. Here the CDR3 DNA reads TGTGCCAGCAGGCTCGGTGGGAAAGGCACAGATACGCAGTATTTT.

This chain connects TRBV7-8 to TRBJ2-1; 8 nucleotides agree with TRBD2. The V gene end was trimmed by 5 bases and the J gene end by 3 bases; junction bases not matched to a gene: 6. The CDR3 runs to 15 residues. Germline CDR1 is SGHVS and CDR2 is FQNEAQ. The CDR3 bases are TGTGCCAGCAGCGATACCGGGACTAGCTACAATGAGCAGTTCTTC. Its translation is CASSDTGTSYNEQFF.

This chain joins TRBV30 and TRBJ2-2, with a possible D match to TRBD1 (5 bases). V was trimmed by 4 bases and J by 0 bases, leaving 6 bases between them. Germline CDR1 is GTSNPN and CDR2 is SVGIG (reference sequence). The CDR3 is 13 residues long. This CDR3 is CAWTGPNTGELFF. The CDR3 nucleotides are TGTGCCTGGACAGGGCCGAACACCGGGGAGCTGTTTTTT.

The chain employs TRBV7-2 and TRBJ1-6; no clear D. V lost 5 bases and J 7 bases, leaving 3 bases between the germline ends. The length of the CDR3 is 11 residues. Germline CDR1 reads SGHTA; CDR2 reads FQGNSA. CDR3 sequence reads: CASSKNSPLHF. The CDR3 coding sequence is TGTGCCAGCAGCAAGAATTCACCCCTCCACTTT.

The J gene is TRBJ1-1, the V gene TRBV19; D possibly corresponds to TRBD1 (6 bases). The germline CDR1 and CDR2 sequences are LNHDA and SQIVND (reference sequence). The CDR3 totals 14 residues. V was trimmed by 3 bases and J by 1 base, leaving 9 bases between them. The DNA of the CDR3 is TGTGCCAGTAGTATCCGGACAGCGAACACTGAAGCTTTCTTT. Its translation is CASSIRTANTEAFF.

The chain combines TRBV19 with TRBJ2-7; 9 bases match TRBD1. The V segment lost 2 bases and the J segment 3 bases; nucleotides outside the gene matches: 2. The CDR3 loop spans 14 amino acids. Germline V CDR1 and CDR2: LNHDA, SQIVND (reference sequence). In DNA form, the CDR3 reads TGTGCCAGTAGTATAACAGGGGGCGTCTACGAGCAGTACTTC. Its protein product is CASSITGGVYEQYF.

V is TRBV29-1 and J is TRBJ1-1; no definite D call. V lost 6 bases and J 1 base, leaving 15 bases between the germline ends. This CDR3 region has 14 residues. The germline V gene encodes CDR1 SQVTM and CDR2 ANQGSEA. CDR3 protein: CSVRITRENTEAFF. CDR3 sequence (DNA): TGCAGCGTAAGAATCACGAGAGAGAACACTGAAGCTTTCTTT.

The chain is built from TRBV15 and TRBJ1-1; 7 bases match TRBD1. Germline V CDR1 and CDR2: LNHNV, YYDKDF (reference sequence). The CDR3 has 14 amino acids. Germline trimming cut 5 bases from V and 0 bases from J; bases unmatched to any gene: 3. This CDR3 is CATSPGTVNTEAFF. In DNA form, the CDR3 reads TGTGCCACCAGCCCCGGGACAGTGAACACTGAAGCTTTCTTT.

V usage is TRBV10-3 and J usage is TRBJ1-1; D is unresolved. This CDR3 is built from 12 residues. CDR1 ENHRY and CDR2 SYGVKD come from the germline V gene. Between the trimmed V and J ends, which lost 9 bases and 1 base, there was a span of 9 bases. The CDR3, as DNA: TGTGCCATTAGCCCAGGGAACACTGAAGCTTTCTTT. Translating gives CAISPGNTEAFF.

CDR3 in amino acids: CATSRDPLNTEAFF. CDR3 DNA sequence: TGTGCCACCAGCAGAGATCCCCTGAACACTGAAGCTTTCTTT. The chain carries TRBV15 and TRBJ1-1; D remains ambiguous. V shed 0 bases and J shed 0 bases, with 5 bases lying between them. Germline assignment: CDR1 LNHNV and CDR2 YYDKDF (reference sequence). The CDR3 runs 14 residues.

This sequence joins TRBV29-1 and TRBJ2-7; 7 positions agree with TRBD1. The CDR3 length is 13 residues. Germline CDR1 reads SQVTM; CDR2 reads ANQGSEA. V lost 6 bases and J lost 3; bases outside the gene matches: 8. As DNA, the CDR3 is TGCAGCGTCGAGACAGGGAAACTCTACGAGCAGTACTTC. It specifies CSVETGKLYEQYF.

V is TRBV11-2 and J is TRBJ1-2; weak D call: TRBD1 (6 bases). V shed 3 bases and J shed 8 bases, with 19 bases lying between them. The CDR3 sequence is 15 residues long. Germline V gives CDR1 SGHAT, CDR2 FQNNGV. CDR3 DNA sequence: TGTGCCAGCAGCTTCAAATCCGGGACACCCTCGGGCTACACCTTC. It encodes CASSFKSGTPSGYTF.

This sequence joins TRBV19 and TRBJ2-1; weak D call: TRBD1 (6 bases). The CDR3 runs to 15 residues. V was trimmed by 0 bases and J by 4 bases, leaving 10 bases between them. CDR1 and CDR2 (germline): LNHDA, SQIVND (reference sequence). The CDR3: CASSIDPGVYNEQFF. The CDR3 nucleotides are TGTGCCAGTAGTATAGATCCAGGGGTTTACAATGAGCAGTTCTTC.

CDR3 protein: CASSQTGDETQYF. CDR3 nucleotide sequence: TGTGCCAGCAGCCAGACAGGGGACGAGACCCAGTACTTC. J is TRBJ2-5 and V is TRBV7-2; 8 bases align to TRBD1. CDR1 SGHTA and CDR2 FQGNSA come from the germline V gene. Germline trimming cut 5 bases from V and 5 bases from J; bases unmatched to any gene: 4. This CDR3 contains 13 residues.

V usage is TRBV5-4 and J usage is TRBJ2-5; possible D gene TRBD1, 6 bases. CDR1 and CDR2 from the germline V gene are SGHNT and YYREEE (reference sequence). The CDR3 is 15 residues long. V was pared by 4 bases and J by 3 bases, with 16 bases between. The CDR3 coding sequence is TGTGCCAGCAGCGACGACAGGCGAGACAAAGAGACCCAGTACTTC. Translation: CASSDDRRDKETQYF.

V and J are TRBV6-6 and TRBJ2-2; maybe TRBD1 (6 bases). V lost 0 bases, J lost 7 bases, and 15 bases lay in between. Looked up from germline, CDR1 is MNHNY and CDR2 is SVGAGI (reference sequence). The CDR3 loop spans 16 amino acids. The CDR3 protein is CASSYSLQGSNGELFF. Here the CDR3 DNA reads TGTGCCAGCAGTTACTCCCTACAGGGATCGAACGGGGAGCTGTTTTTT.

This chain uses TRBV7-6 with TRBJ2-1; D may be TRBD2 (6 bases). Germline CDR1 and CDR2: SGHVS and FNYEAQ. V was cut by 1 base and J by 7 bases, with 11 bases left in between. The CDR3 runs to 14 residues. The CDR3 is CASSLGLAGNEQFF. In nucleotides, the CDR3 is TGTGCCAGCAGCTTAGGACTCGCGGGGAATGAGCAGTTCTTC. Together with reference TRBV7-6 and TRBJ2-1, the CDR3 gives the full variable domain: GAGVSQSPRYKVTKRGQDVALRCDPISGHVSLYWYRQALGQGPEFLTYFNYEAQQDKSGLPNDRFSAERPEGSISTLTIQRTEQRDSAMYRCASSLGLAGNEQFFGPGTRLTVL.

The rearrangement links TRBV29-1 to TRBJ2-5; D possibly corresponds to TRBD2 (6 bases). The germline CDR1 and CDR2 sequences are SQVTM and ANQGSEA. CDR3 length: 12 amino acids. V dropped 7 bases and J dropped 2 bases, with 11 bases sitting between them. The DNA of the CDR3 is TGCAGCGGGCGGGGTATACAAGAGACCCAGTACTTC. Its translation: CSGRGIQETQYF.

This rearrangement joins TRBV14 to TRBJ2-7, with D uncertain. V was clipped by 1 base and J by 4 bases, with 11 bases between them. CDR1 is SGHDN, CDR2 FVKESK, per germline. The CDR3 is 14 residues long. The CDR3 nucleotides are TGTGCCAGCAGCCAAGGGGTTTTGTCTTACGAGCAGTACTTC. Translating it yields CASSQGVLSYEQYF.

The chain employs TRBV5-4 and TRBJ2-4; no firm D call. This CDR3 is built from 15 residues. The ends were cut back, 0 bases at V and 5 bases at J, with 12 bases in the middle. Germline CDR1 and CDR2: SGHNT and YYREEE (reference sequence). The chain's CDR3 is CASSLGQGIQNIQYF. The CDR3 nucleotides read TGTGCCAGCAGCTTGGGACAAGGGATCCAAAACATTCAGTACTTC.

This clone was seen a handful of times. The chain couples TRBV19 to TRBJ1-1; D remains unclear. Trimming took 4 bases from V and 1 from J, leaving 4 bases between them. Germline V CDR1 and CDR2: LNHDA, SQIVND (reference sequence). The CDR3 has 12 amino acids. The CDR3 coding sequence is TGTGCCAGTAGTAAGAGGAACACTGAAGCTTTCTTT. It yields the protein CASSKRNTEAFF.

The DNA of the CDR3 is TGTGCCAGCAGCTTTAATCGACGTTGGGCGGAAAGCACAGATACGCAGTATTTT. This translates into CASSFNRRWAESTDTQYF. This rearrangement joins TRBV5-8 to TRBJ2-3; no firm D call. Per the germline V gene, CDR1 is SGHTS and CDR2 is YDEGEE. This CDR3 is built from 18 residues. V dropped 2 bases and J dropped 0 bases, with 19 bases sitting between them.

The rearrangement uses TRBV2 and TRBJ2-3; 7 nucleotides line up with TRBD1. The trim removed 10 bases at V and 4 bases at J, leaving 23 bases unmatched. This CDR3 has 18 amino acids. Germline CDR1 reads SNHLY; CDR2 reads FYNNEI. CDR3 protein: CAIRGLGQVQLEADTQYF. In nucleotides, the CDR3 is TGTGCCATCAGAGGCCTAGGACAGGTTCAGTTAGAGGCAGATACGCAGTATTTT. Based on the CDR3 plus reference TRBV2 and TRBJ2-3, the full variable domain is EPEVTQTPSHQVTQMGQEVILRCVPISNHLYFYWYRQILGQKVEFLVSFYNNEISEKSEIFDDQFSVERPDGSNFTLKIRSTKLEDSAMYFCAIRGLGQVQLEADTQYFGPGTRLTVL.

This sequence joins TRBV19 and TRBJ1-6; D perhaps matches TRBD1 (5 bases). Trimming took 4 bases from V and 8 from J, leaving 15 bases between them. Germline CDR1 reads LNHDA; CDR2 reads SQIVND (reference sequence). The CDR3 sequence is 15 residues long. This CDR3 reads CASSSTGPQDSPLHF. The CDR3 DNA follows: TGTGCCAGTAGTAGCACAGGCCCCCAGGATTCACCCCTCCACTTT. Complete variable domain (other parts from reference TRBV19 and TRBJ1-6): DGGITQSPKYLFRKEGQNVTLSCEQNLNHDAMYWYRQDPGQGLRLIYYSQIVNDFQKGDIAEGYSVSREKKESFPLTVTSAQKNPTAFYLCASSSTGPQDSPLHFGNGTRLTVT.